What follows are 10 T cell receptor beta chains derived from one specimen sequenced in a study of cytomegalovirus exposure and HLA in healthy donors. The PCR had 60 Vbeta and 13 Jbeta primers. TCRdb keeps only in-frame clones here, not all; method: immunoSEQ multiplex PCR. The sample shows tens of thousands of clones, 65% to 70% of them seen only once. The sequencing input was PBMCs. These receptors were taken from a middle-aged man in good health and CMV-seropositive.

The chain recombines TRBV6-5 with TRBJ2-2; 9 nucleotides match TRBD1. With 5 bases clipped from V and 8 bases from J, the junction kept 3 bases outside the gene matches. The CDR3 consists of 13 residues. Per germline, CDR1 MNHEY and CDR2 SVGAGI. The chain's CDR3 is CASSRTGVGELFF. In DNA, the CDR3 is TGTGCCAGCAGTCGGACAGGGGTTGGGGAGCTGTTTTTT.

The V and J genes are TRBV4-3 and TRBJ1-1; D remains unclear. CDR3 size: 15 residues. Looked up from germline, CDR1 is LGHNA and CDR2 is YSLEER. V was clipped by 1 base and J by 0 bases, with 9 bases between them. The CDR3 protein is CASSQGSVMNTEAFF. The CDR3 region has the DNA TGCGCCAGCAGCCAAGGTAGTGTGATGAACACTGAAGCTTTCTTT.

The chain uses TRBV6-1 and TRBJ1-5, with D perhaps matching TRBD1 (5 bases). This CDR3 has 15 amino acids. Trimming stripped 8 bases from V and 0 bases from J, with 14 bases between. Germline assignment: CDR1 MNHNS and CDR2 SASEGT. The CDR3 DNA follows: TGTGCCAGCGTAAGACAGCTGAATAGCAATCAGCCCCAGCATTTT. This encodes CASVRQLNSNQPQHF.

This clone occurred a few times. CDR3 DNA: TGTGCCAGCAGTTCGTGGACAGGGAACTATGGCTACACCTTC. It codes for CASSSWTGNYGYTF. This chain connects TRBV6-5 to TRBJ1-2; 8 nucleotides line up with TRBD1. Per the germline V gene, CDR1 is MNHEY and CDR2 is SVGAGI. J was trimmed by 2 bases and V by 4 bases; bases with no gene match: 3. This CDR3 region has 14 residues.

V and J are TRBV9 and TRBJ1-2; 9 positions match TRBD1. Germline CDR1 SGDLS, CDR2 YYNGEE. The CDR3 has 15 residues. The J segment lost 6 bases and the V segment lost 0 bases, leaving 6 bases of the junction unmatched. For the CDR3, the DNA is TGTGCCAGCAGCGTAGGAGGGACAGGGCGTAATGGCTACACCTTC. Its translation is CASSVGGTGRNGYTF.

This chain joins TRBV7-3 and TRBJ1-2; D is unclear. Deletions cut 6 bases from V and 6 bases from J, with 17 bases between. Germline V lookup: CDR1 SGHTA, CDR2 FQGTGA. There are 14 residues in the CDR3. Here the CDR3 reads CASRLKGVGDGYTF. CDR3 DNA: TGTGCCAGCAGGTTGAAGGGAGTCGGGGATGGCTACACCTTC.

The chain combines TRBV29-1 with TRBJ1-1, with D maybe TRBD1 (5 bases). CDR1 is SQVTM and CDR2 is ANQGSEA in the germline V gene. This CDR3 contains 12 residues. The CDR3 sequence is CSGRENGGEAFF. CDR3 nucleotides: TGCAGTGGCAGGGAGAACGGGGGTGAAGCTTTCTTT. The full variable domain, its missing parts supplied by reference TRBV29-1 and TRBJ1-1, is SAVISQKPSRDICQRGTSLTIQCQVDSQVTMMFWYRQQPGQSLTLIATANQGSEATYESGFVIDKFPISRPNLTFSTLTVSNMSPEDSSIYLCSGRENGGEAFFGQGTRLTVV.

The chain employs TRBV18 and TRBJ2-1; 9 bases fit TRBD1. Germline CDR1 KGHSH, CDR2 LQKENI. The junction had 11 bases not matched to a gene; V was cut back by 2 bases and J by 12 bases. The CDR3 spans 15 residues. The CDR3 sequence is CASSPNDRGTATQFF. CDR3 bases: TGTGCCAGCTCACCAAATGACAGGGGGACAGCTACGCAGTTCTTC.

This clone has just one count. This chain links TRBV4-1 with TRBJ2-7; TRBD1 agrees at 7 bases. The V and J ends lost 0 bases and 2 bases, in that order; junction bases with no gene match: 7. The germline V gene has CDR1 MGHRA and CDR2 YSYEKL. This CDR3 has 16 residues. The CDR3 here is CASSQDGLGQTYEQYF. In DNA form, the CDR3 reads TGCGCCAGCAGCCAAGATGGCCTGGGACAGACCTACGAGCAGTACTTC.

This clone came up a few times. The V call is TRBV5-4, the J call TRBJ2-7; tentatively, D is TRBD1 (5 bases). V lost 0 bases and J lost 0, with 10 bases in between. The germline V gene has CDR1 SGHNT and CDR2 YYREEE (reference sequence). CDR3 length equals 15 residues. CDR3 DNA: TGTGCCAGCAGCTTGGGGGGCAGCCTCTCCTACGAGCAGTACTTC. Protein: CASSLGGSLSYEQYF.